The clone carrying this T cell receptor beta chain has only a few counts. The antigen is undetermined. This sample is drawn from a study of identical twins. The study, taken as a whole, reports: There is a chance that invariant MAIT and iNKT cells partially muddied zero-insertion analyses.

After removal of 1 base from V and 4 bases from J, the junction contained 3 bases not matched to a gene. Looked up from germline, CDR1 is SGHDT and CDR2 is YYEEEE. The CDR3 covers 15 residues. Using its own MiXCR run on the 5' RACE reads, TCRdb lists one record per CDR3 protein. The repertoire holds 450,000 or so distinct CDR3 sequences, with 14% as singletons. This sample was shared with a second study, whose subject was yellow fever vaccine responses in identical twins. That source adds: Twins' vaccine T cell response reportedly gave the appearance of partial convergence and partial personalization.

The chain is built from TRBV5-6 and TRBJ2-1, with 9 bases that match TRBD2. Material for sequencing was CD4+ T cells sorted from blood. This TCR was recovered from a woman aged 18 to 35 in good health. For the CDR3, the DNA is TGTGCCAGCAGCTTGAAGACTAGCGGATACAATGAGCAGTTCTTC. It is translated as CASSLKTSGYNEQFF.